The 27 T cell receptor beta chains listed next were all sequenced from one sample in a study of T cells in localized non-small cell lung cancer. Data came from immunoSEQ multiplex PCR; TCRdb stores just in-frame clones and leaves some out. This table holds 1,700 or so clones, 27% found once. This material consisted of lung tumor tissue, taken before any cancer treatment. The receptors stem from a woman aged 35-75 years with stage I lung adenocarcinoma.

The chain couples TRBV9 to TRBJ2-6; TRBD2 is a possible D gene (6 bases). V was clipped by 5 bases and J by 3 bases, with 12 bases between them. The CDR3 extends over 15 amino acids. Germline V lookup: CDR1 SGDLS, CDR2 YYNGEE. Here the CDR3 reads CASSEGGFGANVLTF. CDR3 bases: TGTGCCAGCAGTGAAGGAGGGTTTGGGGCCAACGTCCTGACTTTC.

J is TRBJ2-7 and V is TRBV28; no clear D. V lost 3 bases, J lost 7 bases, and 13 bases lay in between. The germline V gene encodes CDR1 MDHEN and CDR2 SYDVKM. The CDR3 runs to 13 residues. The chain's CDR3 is CASSFNGIGEQYF. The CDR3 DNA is TGTGCCAGCAGTTTTAACGGAATAGGGGAGCAGTACTTC.

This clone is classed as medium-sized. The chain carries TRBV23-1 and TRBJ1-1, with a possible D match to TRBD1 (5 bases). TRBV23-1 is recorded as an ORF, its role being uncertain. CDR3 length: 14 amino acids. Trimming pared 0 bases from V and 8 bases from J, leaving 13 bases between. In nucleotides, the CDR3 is TGCGCCAGCAGTCAATCGGGAGACAGTGAGGAAGCTTTCTTT. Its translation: CASSQSGDSEEAFF.

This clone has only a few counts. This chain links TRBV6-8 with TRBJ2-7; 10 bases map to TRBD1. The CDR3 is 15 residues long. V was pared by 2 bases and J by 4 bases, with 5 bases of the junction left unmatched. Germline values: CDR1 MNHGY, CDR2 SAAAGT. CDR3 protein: CASSYRGQGTYEQYF. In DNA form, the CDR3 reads TGTGCCAGCAGTTACCGGGGACAGGGGACATACGAGCAGTACTTC.

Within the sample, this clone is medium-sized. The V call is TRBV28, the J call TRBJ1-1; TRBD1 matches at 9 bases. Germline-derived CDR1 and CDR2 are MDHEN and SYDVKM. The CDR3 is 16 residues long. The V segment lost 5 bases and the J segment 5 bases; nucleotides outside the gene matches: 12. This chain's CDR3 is CASSPPGQGGSTEAFF. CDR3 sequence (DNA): TGTGCCAGCAGTCCCCCGGGACAGGGCGGTTCTACTGAAGCTTTCTTT.

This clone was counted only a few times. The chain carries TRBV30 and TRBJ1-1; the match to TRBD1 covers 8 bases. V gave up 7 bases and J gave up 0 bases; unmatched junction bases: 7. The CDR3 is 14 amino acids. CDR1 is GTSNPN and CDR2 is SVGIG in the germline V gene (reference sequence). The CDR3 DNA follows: TGTGCCTTGCCCGGGACAGGTATGAACACTGAAGCTTTCTTT. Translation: CALPGTGMNTEAFF.

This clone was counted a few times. As DNA, the CDR3 is TGTGCCACCTGCCAGCGGGACACCTCCACAGATACGCAGTATTTT. Its translation is CATCQRDTSTDTQYF. The chain recombines TRBV6-8 with TRBJ2-3; possibly TRBD2 for D (7 bases). V dropped 10 bases and J dropped 2 bases, with 19 bases sitting between them. CDR3 size: 15 residues. Per the germline V gene, CDR1 is MNHGY and CDR2 is SAAAGT.

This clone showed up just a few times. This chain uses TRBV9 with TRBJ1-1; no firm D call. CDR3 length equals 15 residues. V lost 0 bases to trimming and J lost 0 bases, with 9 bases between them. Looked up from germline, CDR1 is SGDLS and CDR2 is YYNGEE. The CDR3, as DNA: TGTGCCAGCAGCGTAGTAGACGGGTTGAACACTGAAGCTTTCTTT. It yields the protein CASSVVDGLNTEAFF.

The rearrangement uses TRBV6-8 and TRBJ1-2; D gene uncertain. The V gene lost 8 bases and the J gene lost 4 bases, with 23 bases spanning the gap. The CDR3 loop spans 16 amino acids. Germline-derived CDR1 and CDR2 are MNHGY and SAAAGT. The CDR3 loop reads CASFGDVRTDFYGYTF. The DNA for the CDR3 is TGTGCCAGCTTTGGTGATGTTCGGACGGACTTCTATGGCTACACCTTC.

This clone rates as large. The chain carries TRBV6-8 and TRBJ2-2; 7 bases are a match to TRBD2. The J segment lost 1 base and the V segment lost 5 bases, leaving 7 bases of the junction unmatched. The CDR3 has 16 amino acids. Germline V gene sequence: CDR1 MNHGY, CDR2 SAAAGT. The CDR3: CASSVGLAVNTGELFF. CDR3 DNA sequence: TGTGCCAGCAGTGTTGGGCTAGCGGTGAACACCGGGGAGCTGTTTTTT.

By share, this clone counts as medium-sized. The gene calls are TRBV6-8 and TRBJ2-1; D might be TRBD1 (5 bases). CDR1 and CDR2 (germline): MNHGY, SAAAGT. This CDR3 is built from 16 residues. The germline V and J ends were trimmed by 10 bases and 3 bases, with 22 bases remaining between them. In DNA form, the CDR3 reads TGTGCCACCAAACCTCGTGGGGCGGCACTCTACAATGAGCAGTTCTTC. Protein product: CATKPRGAALYNEQFF.

As DNA, the CDR3 is TGTGCCTGGAGTCTAGGGACGTTTAATCAGCCCCAGCATTTT. It encodes CAWSLGTFNQPQHF. The rearrangement uses TRBV30 and TRBJ1-5; perhaps TRBD1 as D (5 bases). Trimming cost V 2 bases and J 4 bases, with 12 bases left between them. Germline-derived CDR1 and CDR2 are GTSNPN and SVGIG (reference sequence). This CDR3 is built from 14 residues.

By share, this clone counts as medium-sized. As DNA, the CDR3 is TGCGCCAGCAGCCAAGATAGAAGCCGGGAACGATACTTC. Its protein product is CASSQDRSRERYF. This chain uses TRBV23-1 with TRBJ2-5, with TRBD2 as a possible D gene (5 bases). TRBV23-1 has ORF status, its function being uncertain. The CDR3 length is 13 residues. V lost 6 bases and J 14 bases, leaving 22 bases between the germline ends.

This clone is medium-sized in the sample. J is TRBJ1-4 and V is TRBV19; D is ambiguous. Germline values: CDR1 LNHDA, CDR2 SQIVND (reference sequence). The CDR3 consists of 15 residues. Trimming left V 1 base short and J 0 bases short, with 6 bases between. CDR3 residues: CASSIGAATNEKLFF. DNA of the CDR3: TGTGCCAGTAGTATAGGGGCGGCAACTAATGAAAAACTGTTTTTT.

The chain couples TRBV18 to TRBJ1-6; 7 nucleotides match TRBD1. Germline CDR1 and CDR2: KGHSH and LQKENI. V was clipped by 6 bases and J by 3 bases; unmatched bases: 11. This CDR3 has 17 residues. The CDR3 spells CASSQTGETSYNSPLHF. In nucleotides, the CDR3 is TGTGCCAGCTCTCAAACAGGGGAGACGAGCTATAATTCACCCCTCCACTTT.

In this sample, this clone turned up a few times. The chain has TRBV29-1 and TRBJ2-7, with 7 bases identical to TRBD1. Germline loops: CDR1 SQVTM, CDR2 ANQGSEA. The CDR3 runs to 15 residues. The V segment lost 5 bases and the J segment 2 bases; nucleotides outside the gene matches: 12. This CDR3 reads CSVTGAPRSTYEQYF. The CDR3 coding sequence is TGCAGCGTTACAGGGGCCCCCCGTTCGACCTACGAGCAGTACTTC.

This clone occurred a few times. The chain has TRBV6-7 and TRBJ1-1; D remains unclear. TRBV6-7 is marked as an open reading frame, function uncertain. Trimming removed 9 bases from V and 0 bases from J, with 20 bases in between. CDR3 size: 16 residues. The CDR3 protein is CASLSTALRMNTEAFF. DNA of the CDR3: TGTGCCAGTCTGTCAACGGCGCTGAGGATGAACACTGAAGCTTTCTTT.

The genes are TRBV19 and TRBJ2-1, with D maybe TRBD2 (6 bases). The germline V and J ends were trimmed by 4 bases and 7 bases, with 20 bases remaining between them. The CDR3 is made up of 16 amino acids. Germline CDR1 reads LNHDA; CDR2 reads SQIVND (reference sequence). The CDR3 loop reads CASSTPGLTLRNEQFF. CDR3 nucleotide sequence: TGTGCCAGTAGTACCCCGGGACTGACGCTTCGGAATGAGCAGTTCTTC.

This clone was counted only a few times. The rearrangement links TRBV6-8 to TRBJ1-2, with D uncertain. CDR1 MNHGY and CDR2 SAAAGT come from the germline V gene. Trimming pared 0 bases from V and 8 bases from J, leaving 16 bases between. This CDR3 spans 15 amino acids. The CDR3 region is CASSYSRDRGGGYTF. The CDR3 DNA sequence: TGTGCCAGCAGTTACTCGAGGGATCGCGGAGGAGGCTACACCTTC.

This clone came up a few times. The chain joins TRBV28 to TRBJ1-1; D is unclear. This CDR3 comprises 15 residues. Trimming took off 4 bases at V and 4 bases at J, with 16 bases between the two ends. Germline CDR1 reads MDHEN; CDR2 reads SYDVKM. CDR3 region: CASSSAAGPGTEAFF. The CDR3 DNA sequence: TGTGCCAGCAGTTCCGCCGCCGGCCCGGGCACTGAAGCTTTCTTT.

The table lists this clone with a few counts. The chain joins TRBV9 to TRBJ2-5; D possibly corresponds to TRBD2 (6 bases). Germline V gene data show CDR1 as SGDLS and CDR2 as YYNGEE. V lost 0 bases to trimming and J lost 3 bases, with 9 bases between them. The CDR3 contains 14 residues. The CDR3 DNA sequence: TGTGCCAGCAGCGTAGGGGACTCCAAAGAGACCCAGTACTTC. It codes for CASSVGDSKETQYF. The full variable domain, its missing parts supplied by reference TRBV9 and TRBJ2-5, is DSGVTQTPKHLITATGQRVTLRCSPRSGDLSVYWYQQSLDQGLQFLIQYYNGEERAKGNILERFSAQQFPDLHSELNLSSLELGDSALYFCASSVGDSKETQYFGPGTRLLVL.

This CDR3 is CASSAGLAEGFEQYF. CDR3 bases: TGTGCCAGCAGTGCCGGACTAGCGGAGGGGTTTGAGCAGTACTTC. The chain combines TRBV6-8 with TRBJ2-7; 10 nucleotides match TRBD2. CDR1 MNHGY and CDR2 SAAAGT come from the germline V gene. The CDR3 has 15 amino acids. Trimming cost V 5 bases and J 7 bases; bases outside gene matches: 11.

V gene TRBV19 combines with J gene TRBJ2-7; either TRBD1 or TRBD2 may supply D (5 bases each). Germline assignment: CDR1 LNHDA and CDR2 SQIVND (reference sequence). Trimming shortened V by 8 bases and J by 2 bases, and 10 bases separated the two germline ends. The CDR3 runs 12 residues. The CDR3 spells CASWDGTYEQYF. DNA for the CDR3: TGTGCCAGTTGGGACGGAACCTACGAGCAGTACTTC. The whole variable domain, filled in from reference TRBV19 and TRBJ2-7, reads DGGITQSPKYLFRKEGQNVTLSCEQNLNHDAMYWYRQDPGQGLRLIYYSQIVNDFQKGDIAEGYSVSREKKESFPLTVTSAQKNPTAFYLCASWDGTYEQYFGPGTRLTVT.

The CDR3 here is CASSGQGRGYTF. In DNA, the CDR3 is TGTGCCAGCAGCGGACAGGGTCGGGGCTACACCTTC. The chain has TRBV6-8 and TRBJ1-2, with 8 nucleotides matching TRBD1. V trimming: 6 bases; J trimming: 8 bases; junction bases outside the gene matches: 5. This CDR3 comprises 12 residues. Germline V gives CDR1 MNHGY, CDR2 SAAAGT.

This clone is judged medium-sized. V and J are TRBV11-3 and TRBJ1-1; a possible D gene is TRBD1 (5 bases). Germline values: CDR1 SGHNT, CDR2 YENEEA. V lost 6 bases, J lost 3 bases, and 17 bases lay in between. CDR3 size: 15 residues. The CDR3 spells CASRPSGFMDTEAFF. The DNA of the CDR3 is TGTGCCAGCAGGCCCTCAGGGTTTATGGACACTGAAGCTTTCTTT.

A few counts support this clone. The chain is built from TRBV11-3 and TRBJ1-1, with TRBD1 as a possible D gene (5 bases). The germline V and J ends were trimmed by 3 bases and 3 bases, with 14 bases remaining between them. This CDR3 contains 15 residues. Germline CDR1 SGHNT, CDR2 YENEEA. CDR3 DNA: TGTGCCAGCAGCTTGGGATGGACGGGGGACACTGAAGCTTTCTTT. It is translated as CASSLGWTGDTEAFF.

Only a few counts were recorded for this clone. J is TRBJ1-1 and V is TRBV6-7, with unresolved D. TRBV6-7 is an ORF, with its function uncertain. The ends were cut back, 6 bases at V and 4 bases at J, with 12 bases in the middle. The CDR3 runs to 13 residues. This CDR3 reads CASRPRVSTEAFF. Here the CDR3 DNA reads TGTGCCAGCAGGCCGAGGGTGAGCACTGAAGCTTTCTTT.